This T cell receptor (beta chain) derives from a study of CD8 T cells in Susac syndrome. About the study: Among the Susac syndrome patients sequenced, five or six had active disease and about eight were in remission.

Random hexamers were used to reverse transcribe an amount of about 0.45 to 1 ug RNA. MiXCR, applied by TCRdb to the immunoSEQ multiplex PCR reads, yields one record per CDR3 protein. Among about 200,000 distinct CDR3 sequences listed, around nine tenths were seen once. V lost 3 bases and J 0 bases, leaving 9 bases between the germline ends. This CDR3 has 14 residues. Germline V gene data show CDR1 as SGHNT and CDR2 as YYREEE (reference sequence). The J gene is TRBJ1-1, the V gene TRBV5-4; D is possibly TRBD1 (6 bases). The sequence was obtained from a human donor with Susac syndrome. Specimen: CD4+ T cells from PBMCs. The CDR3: CASSSQGMNTEAFF. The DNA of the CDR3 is TGTGCCAGCAGCTCTCAGGGGATGAACACTGAAGCTTTCTTT.